This is a list of T cell receptor beta chains from one sample in a study of Graves' ophthalmopathy and Graves' hyperthyroidism. TCRdb analysed the multiplex PCR reads with MiXCR anew, one entry per CDR3 protein. The data show hundreds of thousands of distinct CDR3 sequences, roughly 21% seen once. The source material was peripheral blood. These TCRs come from a woman aged 18-29 years with stable Graves' hyperthyroidism. The CDR3 runs from the conserved cysteine through the conserved F or W. D genes are given only for firm matches. Rows may omit the clone size; those that give it use once, few, many or a size class.

>TRBD2|TRBV7-6|many|TRBJ2-5
TGTGCCAGCAGAGAGGGACTAGACCAAGAGACCCAGTACTTC
CASREGLDQETQYF
>NA|TRBV3-1|NA|TRBJ2-2
TGTGCCAGCAGCCAAGATTCGGCTTCCACCGGGGAGCTGTTTTTT
CASSQDSASTGELFF
>NA|TRBV27|many|TRBJ2-6
TGTGCCAGCAGCCCCCGTGGGGCAGGGTTTCCGACTGGGGCCAACGTCCTGACTTTC
CASSPRGAGFPTGANVLTF
>NA|TRBV20-1|many|TRBJ2-7
TGCAGTGCTAGGGACCCGGGGCTAGCGATGAACTACGAGCAGTACTTC
CSARDPGLAMNYEQYF
>NA|TRBV28|many|TRBJ1-2
TGTGCCAGCAGTTTATATGGCGGAAGAAGCCATGGCTACACCTTC
CASSLYGGRSHGYTF
>NA|TRBV6-5|many|TRBJ1-2
TGTGCCAGCAGTTGGGACGGAGCCGCATATGGCTACACCTTC
CASSWDGAAYGYTF
>TRBD2|TRBV10-3|many|TRBJ2-7
TGTGCCATCAGGTACACTAGCGGGAGGGCCCACGAGCAGTACTTC
CAIRYTSGRAHEQYF
>NA|TRBV27|many|TRBJ2-7
TGTGCCAGCAGTTGGATGGCCGGGACTCCACTTCATGAGCAGTACTTC
CASSWMAGTPLHEQYF
>NA|TRBV2|NA|TRBJ1-1
TGTGCCAGCAGCCCCGGTGGACAAGGAGGGGGGGAAGTTTTCTTT
CASSPGGQGGGEVFF
>NA|TRBV6-1|many|TRBJ2-7
TGTGCCAGCAGCCCCGAAGGGTTCTCCTACGAGCAGTACTTC
CASSPEGFSYEQYF
>NA|TRBV28|many|TRBJ2-7
TGTGCCACCGAAGTCACCGGGTTTTCGGGGGAGCAGTACTTC
CATEVTGFSGEQYF
>TRBD1|TRBV20-1|many|TRBJ1-2
TGCAGTGCTTCGTTAAGGGACAGTTGGGGGTATGGCTACACCTTC
CSASLRDSWGYGYTF
>TRBD2|TRBV2|NA|TRBJ2-7
TGTGCCATCAAACGTCGACCCCGGACTAGCGGTCCCTACGAGCAGTACTTC
CAIKRRPRTSGPYEQYF
>NA|TRBV25-1|NA|TRBJ1-5
TGTGCCAGCAGTGGGGGCGTTAGCAATCAGCCCCAGCATTTT
CASSGGVSNQPQHF
>NA|TRBV6-1|many|TRBJ1-1
TGTGCCAGTCAGGGAGGTGGGACTGAAGCTTTCTTT
CASQGGGTEAFF
>TRBD2|TRBV5-1|few|TRBJ2-5
TGCGCCAGCAAGCGGGACCTCCAAGAGACCCAGTACTTC
CASKRDLQETQYF
>TRBD1|TRBV6-2/TRBV6-3|many|TRBJ1-2
TGTGCCAGCACCGACCCCGGGACAGCTAACTATGGCTACACCTTC
CASTDPGTANYGYTF
>TRBD2|TRBV20-1|many|TRBJ2-7
TGCAGTGCTCCTCAGGGGACTAGCGGGTACGAGCAGTACTTC
CSAPQGTSGYEQYF
>TRBD2|TRBV28|many|TRBJ2-2
TGTGCCAGCAGTTCCTGGACTAGCGAGAACACCGGGGAGCTGTTTTTT
CASSSWTSENTGELFF
>NA|TRBV12-3/TRBV12-4|many|TRBJ2-7
TGTGCCAGCAGTTTTGGCCCCCAGGGATCGTACGAGCAGTACTTC
CASSFGPQGSYEQYF
>NA|TRBV6-5|NA|TRBJ1-2
TGTGCCAGCAGTTCGTACCGGGGCTACACCTTC
CASSSYRGYTF
>TRBD1|TRBV29-1|few|TRBJ1-1
TGCAGCGGAGGGACAGGCGACGACACTGAAGCTTTCTTT
CSGGTGDDTEAFF
>NA|TRBV30|few|TRBJ1-2
TGTGCCTGGAAGTGGGCCTATGGCTACACCTTC
CAWKWAYGYTF
>NA|TRBV10-2|many|TRBJ1-4
TGCGCCAGCAGTGAGCTAGGGGCCAGAGAAAAACTGTTTTTT
CASSELGAREKLFF
>NA|TRBV7-2|NA|TRBJ2-5
TGCGCCAGCAGTGAGTCCCCAAGGGGTGAGACCCAGTACTTC
CASSESPRGETQYF
>TRBD1|TRBV15|NA|TRBJ1-5
TGTGCCACCAGCAGGCAGGGGGGGTTTGACAATCAGCCCCAGCATTTT
CATSRQGGFDNQPQHF
>TRBD1|TRBV27|many|TRBJ2-7
TGTGCCAGCAGTGTAGGGGACAGGGGCCCAGTAGCCTACGAGCAGTACTTC
CASSVGDRGPVAYEQYF
>NA|TRBV12-5|many|TRBJ2-5
TGTGCTAGTGGGGTAGTCGACCTTGGGACCCAGTACTTC
CASGVVDLGTQYF
>TRBD2|TRBV29-1|many|TRBJ2-7
TGCAGCGTTGCAAGTGGTACTAGCGGGAGAGGCCTACTCGAGCAGTACTTC
CSVASGTSGRGLLEQYF
>NA|TRBV10-3|many|TRBJ1-6
TGTGCCATCAGTGCGGGGGCACAGGATTCACCCCTCCACTTT
CAISAGAQDSPLHF
>NA|TRBV5-1|many|TRBJ2-4
TGCGCCAGCAGCTTGGCCGGACATTCCAAAAACATTCAGTACTTC
CASSLAGHSKNIQYF
>TRBD2|TRBV19|many|TRBJ2-7
TGTGCCAGTAGTACAGGACTAGCGGGAGAGGAATCCTACGAGCAGTACTTC
CASSTGLAGEESYEQYF
>NA|TRBV4-2|many|TRBJ2-7
TGTGCCAGCAGCCAAGTCGGAATCTACGAGCAGTACTTC
CASSQVGIYEQYF
>NA|TRBV12-3/TRBV12-4|NA|TRBJ1-5
TGTGCCAGCAGTTTATCCCGATCAGCCCCGCATTTT
CASSLSRSAPHF
>NA|TRBV2|many|TRBJ2-5
TGTGCCAGCAAGACTAGAACTCAAGAGACCCAGTACTTC
CASKTRTQETQYF
>TRBD1|TRBV12-3/TRBV12-4|many|TRBJ1-1
TGTGCCAGCAGTTTCGGAGGGGGCGGCGCTGAAGCTTTCTTT
CASSFGGGGAEAFF
>TRBD1|TRBV18|few|TRBJ1-2
TGTGCCAGCTCACCCTCAGGACAGGGGGATGGCTACACCTTC
CASSPSGQGDGYTF